Below are 9 T cell receptor beta chains sequenced from a single sample in a study of T cell responses to AZD1222 COVID-19 vaccine. Sequencing used immunoSEQ multiplex PCR; TCRdb keeps in-frame clones, though not all of them. The sample consists of some 130,000 clones, about 89% of them appearing once. Sequencing was performed on peripheral blood, taken on day 0 of AZD1222 vaccination. The receptors originated from an adult in good health.

The V and J genes are TRBV3-1 (or the pseudogene TRBV3-2) and TRBJ1-1; D uncertain. CDR3 size: 13 residues. Germline V gives CDR1 LGHDT, CDR2 YNNKEL (reference sequence). V shed 7 bases and J shed 5 bases, with 14 bases lying between them. CDR3 DNA sequence: TGTGCCAGCACCAACGGCATGCGGACTGAAGCTTTCTTT. Amino acid sequence: CASTNGMRTEAFF.

The chain carries TRBV5-1 and TRBJ2-3, with D possibly being TRBD2 (6 bases). The CDR3 loop spans 13 amino acids. CDR1 SGHRS and CDR2 YFSETQ come from the germline V gene. With 5 bases removed from V and 2 bases from J, the gap between germline ends came to 9 bases. The DNA for the CDR3 is TGCGCCAGCAGACTAGCCACCACAGATACGCAGTATTTT. This encodes CASRLATTDTQYF.

This chain joins TRBV7-9 and TRBJ2-2; D is perhaps TRBD2 (5 bases). This CDR3 comprises 16 residues. Germline lookup yields CDR1 SEHNR and CDR2 FQNEAQ (reference sequence). V was cut by 1 base and J by 3 bases, with 12 bases left in between. This CDR3 reads CASSLGGFGDTGELFF. CDR3 DNA: TGTGCCAGCAGCTTAGGCGGGTTTGGAGACACCGGGGAGCTGTTTTTT. The full variable domain, with the rest looked up from reference TRBV7-9 and TRBJ2-2, is DTGVSQNPRHKITKRGQNVTFRCDPISEHNRLYWYRQTLGQGPEFLTYFQNEAQLEKSRLLSDRFSAERPKGSFSTLEIQRTEQGDSAMYLCASSLGGFGDTGELFFGEGSRLTVL.

The chain combines TRBV5-1 with TRBJ2-2; 11 bases match TRBD2. Germline CDR1 is SGHRS and CDR2 is YFSETQ. V dropped 4 bases and J dropped 3; count of bases not matched to a gene: 5. The CDR3 is 16 residues long. CDR3 loop: CASSIYSGGDTGELFF. The CDR3 coding sequence is TGCGCCAGCAGCATATATAGCGGGGGGGACACCGGGGAGCTGTTTTTT.

V and J are TRBV6-5 and TRBJ1-1, with 10 bases aligning to TRBD1. CDR3 length equals 15 residues. The junction had 8 bases not matched to a gene; V was cut back by 6 bases and J by 4 bases. Germline V CDR1 and CDR2: MNHEY, SVGAGI. CDR3 region: CASSRYRDRGTEAFF. Here the CDR3 DNA reads TGTGCCAGCAGCCGATACCGGGACAGGGGCACTGAAGCTTTCTTT.

This clone was seen only once. The rearrangement links TRBV5-1 to TRBJ2-3; TRBD2 agrees at 14 bases. V lost 4 bases to trimming and J lost 2 bases; unmatched junction nucleotides: 3. There are 16 residues in the CDR3. CDR1 and CDR2 (germline): SGHRS, YFSETQ. The CDR3 bases are TGCGCCAGCAGCCTGGGACTAGCGGGGGTCACAGATACGCAGTATTTT. Residues: CASSLGLAGVTDTQYF.

This clone occurred once. The chain employs TRBV27 and TRBJ1-6; TRBD1 aligns across 8 bases. J lost 10 bases, V lost 6 bases, and 8 bases had no gene match. The germline gives CDR1 MNHEY, CDR2 SMNVEV (reference sequence). The CDR3 length is 14 residues. The CDR3 coding sequence is TGTGCCAGCAGGGTGACAGGGGCCTACTCACCCCTCCACTTT. It codes for CASRVTGAYSPLHF.

The chain links TRBV11-2 to TRBJ1-2; unclear D gene. This CDR3 is 15 amino acids long. Trimming took off 0 bases at V and 4 bases at J, with 12 bases between the two ends. In germline, CDR1 is SGHAT, CDR2 FQNNGV. The CDR3 protein is CASSLDLQAGYGYTF. CDR3 coding DNA: TGTGCCAGCAGCTTAGATCTGCAGGCCGGCTATGGCTACACCTTC.

This clone was recorded a few times. V and J are TRBV19 and TRBJ1-2, with 8 bases lining up with TRBD1. The CDR3 runs 15 residues. Germline V gives CDR1 LNHDA, CDR2 SQIVND (reference sequence). V lost 5 bases, J lost 9 bases, and 14 bases stayed unmatched. CDR3 residues: CASSSSTGGAESYTF. The CDR3 DNA sequence: TGTGCCAGTAGTTCTTCCACAGGGGGGGCTGAAAGCTACACCTTC.